This T cell receptor beta chain was observed in a study of T cells in localized non-small cell lung cancer. Germline loops: CDR1 SGDLS, CDR2 YYNGEE. The CDR3 loop spans 13 amino acids. Trimming took 0 bases from V and 8 from J, leaving 8 bases between them. Measured with immunoSEQ multiplex PCR; TCRdb has only the in-frame clones, and not every one. The table has some 90,000 clones, 87% seen once; the top ten hold about 15%. In regard to this clone: The sample carries other DNA sequences with the same CDR3.

Sequenced material: peripheral blood, taken before any cancer treatment. The chain is built from TRBV9 and TRBJ2-2; D gene unclear. The receptor comes from a man aged 35-69 years with stage I squamous cell lung carcinoma. For the CDR3, the DNA is TGTGCCAGCAGCGTAGAATCCGGGGGGGAGCTGTTTTTT. Translating it yields CASSVESGGELFF.